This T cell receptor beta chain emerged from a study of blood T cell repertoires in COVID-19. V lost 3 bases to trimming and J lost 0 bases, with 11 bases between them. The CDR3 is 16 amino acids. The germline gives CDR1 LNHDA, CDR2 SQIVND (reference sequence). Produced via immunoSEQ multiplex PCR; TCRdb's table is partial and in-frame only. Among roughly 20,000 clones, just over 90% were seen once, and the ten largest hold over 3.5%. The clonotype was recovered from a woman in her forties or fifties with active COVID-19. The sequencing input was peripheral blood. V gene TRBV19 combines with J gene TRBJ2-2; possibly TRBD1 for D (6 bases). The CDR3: CASSILGTSNTGELFF. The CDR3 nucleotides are TGTGCCAGTAGTATCCTCGGGACATCGAACACCGGGGAGCTGTTTTTT.